The clone carrying this T cell receptor beta chain was found once. Its antigen is not identified. These data are taken from a study of identifying expanded T cells in peripheral blood. No infections or other immune events were documented during collection. Notes on the study in general: Across healthy donors, higher total template counts meant significantly greater approximately 2-week count variance. Approximately 1.2 clones differed between technical replicates, versus around 15 and 18 over time.

Profiling relied on immunoSEQ multiplex PCR, and the TCRdb table lists in-frame clones only, not all of them. The repertoire holds tens of thousands of clones, 88% seen once, with around 17% in the top ten. CDR3 length: 13 residues. The V and J ends lost 3 bases and 5 bases respectively, with 9 bases between them. CDR1 and CDR2 (germline): WNHNN, SYGVQD (reference sequence). The TCR was taken from a person aged 18 to 70 in good health. The chain links TRBV10-1 to TRBJ2-3, with D unclear. The sample taken for sequencing was blood. The CDR3 is CASSDGARDTQYF. In nucleotides, the CDR3 is TGCGCCAGCAGTGATGGCGCCAGAGATACGCAGTATTTT.